The 14 T cell receptor beta chains presented below share a single source sample, sequenced in a study of technical replicates of blood from a handful of donors. Sequencing used immunoSEQ multiplex PCR; TCRdb keeps in-frame clones, though not all of them. The sample has tens of thousands of clones; 90% to 95% are singletons. Sequenced: T cells isolated from PBMCs. These receptors were collected from a human donor in good health. Some clones in this sample may be carry-over from other donors' samples.

The chain couples TRBV5-1 to TRBJ1-1; TRBD1 might be the D (5 bases). V lost 0 bases to trimming and J lost 2 bases, with 11 bases between them. The CDR3 has 15 amino acids. Germline CDR1 reads SGHRS; CDR2 reads YFSETQ. The CDR3 reads CASSLAGGGNTEAFF. The CDR3 DNA is TGCGCCAGCAGCTTGGCCGGGGGGGGTAACACTGAAGCTTTCTTT.

The rearrangement uses TRBV19 and TRBJ2-3, with a weak D call TRBD1 (5 bases). V gave up 3 bases and J gave up 3 bases, with 13 bases separating them. The CDR3 extends over 15 amino acids. Germline CDR1 reads LNHDA; CDR2 reads SQIVND (reference sequence). The chain's CDR3 is CASSIGRKGTDTQYF. Written as DNA, the CDR3 is TGTGCCAGTAGTATTGGGCGAAAGGGGACAGATACGCAGTATTTT. The whole variable domain, remainder taken from reference TRBV19 and TRBJ2-3, is DGGITQSPKYLFRKEGQNVTLSCEQNLNHDAMYWYRQDPGQGLRLIYYSQIVNDFQKGDIAEGYSVSREKKESFPLTVTSAQKNPTAFYLCASSIGRKGTDTQYFGPGTRLTVL.

The V and J genes are TRBV7-2 and TRBJ2-6; D not resolved. Looked up from germline, CDR1 is SGHTA and CDR2 is FQGNSA. The CDR3 extends over 18 amino acids. V shed 2 bases and J shed 0 bases, with 14 bases lying between them. CDR3 in amino acids: CASSLLSSPGSGANVLTF. The CDR3 DNA reads as TGTGCCAGCAGCTTACTGTCCTCTCCCGGCTCTGGGGCCAACGTCCTGACTTTC.

The V and J genes are TRBV30 and TRBJ2-1, with TRBD1 matching 11 bases. The CDR3 consists of 16 residues. The junction had 5 bases not matched to a gene; V was cut back by 1 base and J by 3 bases. Germline V lookup: CDR1 GTSNPN, CDR2 SVGIG (reference sequence). The CDR3 protein is CAWSDGTGGIYNEQFF. CDR3 sequence (DNA): TGTGCCTGGAGTGACGGGACAGGGGGTATCTACAATGAGCAGTTCTTC.

The chain joins TRBV4-1 to TRBJ1-4, with 7 bases matching TRBD1. Per the germline V gene, CDR1 is MGHRA and CDR2 is YSYEKL. The trim removed 4 bases at V and 6 bases at J, leaving 14 bases unmatched. The CDR3 has 17 amino acids. The CDR3 loop is CASSRKTKGDRDEKLFF. CDR3 coding DNA: TGCGCCAGCAGCCGCAAAACAAAGGGGGACAGAGATGAAAAACTGTTTTTT.

J is TRBJ1-6 and V is TRBV30, with 7 bases fitting TRBD1. The CDR3 is 13 amino acids. Germline V gene data show CDR1 as GTSNPN and CDR2 as SVGIG (reference sequence). The J segment lost 8 bases and the V segment lost 8 bases, leaving 9 bases of the junction unmatched. The DNA for the CDR3 is TGTGCCGAAAAACGGGACAGCTATTCACCCCTCCACTTT. This encodes CAEKRDSYSPLHF.

The chain uses TRBV2 and TRBJ1-2, with a possible D match to TRBD1 (5 bases). There are 14 residues in the CDR3. V dropped 7 bases and J dropped 3 bases, with 15 bases sitting between them. The germline CDR1 and CDR2 sequences are SNHLY and FYNNEI. The CDR3 loop reads CASIFQGFDYGYTF. As DNA, the CDR3 is TGTGCCAGCATTTTTCAGGGTTTTGACTATGGCTACACCTTC. The whole variable domain, filled in from reference TRBV2 and TRBJ1-2, reads EPEVTQTPSHQVTQMGQEVILRCVPISNHLYFYWYRQILGQKVEFLVSFYNNEISEKSEIFDDQFSVERPDGSNFTLKIRSTKLEDSAMYFCASIFQGFDYGYTFGSGTRLTVV.

V gene TRBV6-1 combines with J gene TRBJ1-5; a weak D match, TRBD1 (5 bases). The germline CDR1 and CDR2 sequences are MNHNS and SASEGT. CDR3 length equals 15 residues. Between the trimmed V and J ends, which lost 0 bases and 4 bases, there was a span of 10 bases. The CDR3 loop is CASSEALGLNQPQHF. Written as DNA, the CDR3 is TGTGCCAGCAGTGAAGCCCTGGGACTTAATCAGCCCCAGCATTTT.

This rearrangement joins TRBV19 to TRBJ2-7; maybe TRBD1 (6 bases). CDR3 length: 15 amino acids. V was pared by 5 bases and J by 9 bases, with 23 bases between. The germline V gene encodes CDR1 LNHDA and CDR2 SQIVND (reference sequence). CDR3 loop: CASSDSYREPPAQYF. CDR3 sequence (DNA): TGTGCCAGTAGTGACAGTTACAGGGAACCCCCGGCGCAGTACTTC.

The gene calls are TRBV6-5 and TRBJ2-7; 8 positions match TRBD1. This CDR3 is 15 amino acids long. Losses at the gene ends were 7 bases for V and 2 bases for J; bases not matched to a gene: 10. Germline assignment: CDR1 MNHEY and CDR2 SVGAGI. The CDR3 protein is CASTLEEDRAYEQYF. Written as DNA, the CDR3 is TGTGCCAGCACTCTAGAAGAGGACAGGGCCTACGAGCAGTACTTC.

The V and J genes are TRBV11-3 and TRBJ1-3; D is undetermined. V lost 3 bases and J lost 4, with 7 bases in between. The CDR3 runs to 13 residues. CDR1 is SGHNT and CDR2 is YENEEA in the germline V gene. DNA of the CDR3: TGTGCCAGCAGCTTTGGAGGAGGAAACACCATATATTTT. It codes for CASSFGGGNTIYF.

This clone was picked up a small number of times. The chain employs TRBV30 and TRBJ1-5, with D perhaps TRBD1 (6 bases). Germline V gives CDR1 GTSNPN, CDR2 SVGIG (reference sequence). V was cut by 4 bases and J by 1 base, with 14 bases left in between. The CDR3 runs to 15 residues. The CDR3 region has the DNA TGTGCCTGGACCAAGAGGGGGTTGAGCAATCAGCCCCAGCATTTT. Protein: CAWTKRGLSNQPQHF.

The rearrangement joins TRBV9 to TRBJ1-2, with D hard to call. The length of the CDR3 is 11 residues. Germline V lookup: CDR1 SGDLS, CDR2 YYNGEE. Trimming pared 3 bases from V and 8 bases from J, leaving 8 bases between. The CDR3, as DNA: TGTGCCAGCAGCGCACAATCCGGCTACACCTTC. This sequence encodes CASSAQSGYTF.

On this clone: An end of the junction differs from the germline gene, which may be a read error. V gene TRBV7-7 combines with J gene TRBJ2-5; 7 bases line up with TRBD2. Germline CDR1 and CDR2: SSHAT and FNYEAQ (reference sequence). The CDR3 loop spans 15 amino acids. The CDR3 DNA reads TGTGCTAGCAGCGCCGGCGTGGCGGGGGAGGAGACCCAGTACTTC. Amino acid sequence: CASSAGVAGEETQYF.